This TCR beta chain was captured by sequencing in a study of identical twins. Losses at the gene ends were 6 bases for V and 3 bases for J; bases not matched to a gene: 6. This CDR3 has 15 residues. Germline V CDR1 and CDR2: MNHNS, SASEGT. From the 5' RACE reads, TCRdb called clonotypes with MiXCR, one entry per CDR3 protein. In the table there are around 960,000 distinct CDR3 sequences, over 9% of which are singletons. This sample also appeared in a second study, on yellow fever vaccine responses in identical twins.

Sequencing was carried out using PBMCs. The V call is TRBV6-1, the J call TRBJ2-1, with 9 bases matching TRBD2. The receptor's source is a woman aged 18-29 years in good health. This CDR3 reads CASRIAGADYNEQFF. The CDR3 DNA is TGTGCCAGCAGAATAGCGGGAGCGGACTACAATGAGCAGTTCTTC.